These 21 T cell receptor beta chains originate from one sample sequenced in a study of blood T cell repertoires in COVID-19. Generated by immunoSEQ multiplex PCR, the TCRdb table keeps only in-frame clones and is missing some. The sample shows about 100,000 clones, around four fifths of them seen only once. Source material: peripheral blood. Receptors were obtained from a man between 65 and 85 years old with active or convalescent COVID-19.

This sequence joins TRBV19 and TRBJ2-1; D is undetermined. V lost 7 bases, J lost 5 bases, and 18 bases lay in between. Per germline, CDR1 LNHDA and CDR2 SQIVND (reference sequence). The CDR3 loop spans 15 amino acids. CDR3 in DNA: TGTGCCAGTAAAATGGCGGCAGAATACGACAATGAGCAGTTCTTC. It encodes CASKMAAEYDNEQFF.

This chain uses TRBV7-2 with TRBJ2-1, with D possibly TRBD1 on 6 matching bases. Germline loops: CDR1 SGHTA, CDR2 FQGNSA. Between the trimmed V and J ends, which lost 1 base and 7 bases, there was a span of 11 bases. This CDR3 comprises 14 residues. The CDR3 loop is CASSLGQVPNEQFF. Here the CDR3 DNA reads TGTGCCAGCAGCTTAGGACAGGTCCCGAATGAGCAGTTCTTC.

V usage is TRBV24-1 and J usage is TRBJ2-7, with 9 bases aligning to TRBD1. CDR3 size: 15 residues. Trimming took 2 bases from V and 1 from J; bases not matched to a gene: 2. Germline CDR1 KGHDR, CDR2 SFDVKD. CDR3 DNA: TGTGCCACCAGTGATTCGGGACAGGGTTCCTACGAGCAGTACTTC. It yields the protein CATSDSGQGSYEQYF.

This chain connects TRBV4-2 to TRBJ1-1; tentatively, D is TRBD1 (5 bases). Between the trimmed V and J ends, which lost 4 bases and 5 bases, there was a span of 17 bases. CDR3 length: 15 residues. The V gene's germline CDR1 is LGHNA and CDR2 YNFKEQ. CDR3 nucleotide sequence: TGTGCCAGCAGCCCACGTAGTCGGGGGGGAACTGAAGCTTTCTTT. Protein product: CASSPRSRGGTEAFF.

The J gene is TRBJ1-2, the V gene TRBV10-1; D unresolved. CDR1 and CDR2 from the germline V gene are WNHNN and SYGVQD (reference sequence). The CDR3 runs 12 residues. Trimming removed 3 bases at V and 5 bases at J, with 7 bases between. CDR3 amino acids: CASSDTAYGYTF. CDR3 coding DNA: TGCGCCAGCAGTGACACAGCATATGGCTACACCTTC.

The chain is built from TRBV7-2 and TRBJ2-7; D not certain. The CDR3 is 13 residues long. Trimming cost V 5 bases and J 0 bases, with 8 bases left between them. The germline V gene encodes CDR1 SGHTA and CDR2 FQGNSA. CDR3 in DNA: TGTGCCAGCAGCGGTCCCAGCTCCTACGAGCAGTACTTC. Its translation is CASSGPSSYEQYF.

The rearrangement joins TRBV6-2 or TRBV6-3 to TRBJ1-5; D is unresolved. The CDR3 loop spans 19 amino acids. V lost 6 bases and J 2 bases, leaving 26 bases between the germline ends. Per germline, CDR1 MNHEY and CDR2 SVGEGT. CDR3 region: CASSKRAPGLGGGNQPQHF. Here the CDR3 DNA reads TGTGCCAGCAGCAAACGTGCCCCAGGACTTGGCGGAGGCAATCAGCCCCAGCATTTT.

V is TRBV6-5 and J is TRBJ1-2; a weak D match, TRBD1 (5 bases). The CDR3 length is 13 residues. CDR1 is MNHEY and CDR2 is SVGAGI in the germline V gene. V dropped 6 bases and J dropped 7 bases, with 15 bases sitting between them. DNA for the CDR3: TGTGCCAGCAGCCCGGGGGGGTCGAGTGGCTACACCTTC. This sequence encodes CASSPGGSSGYTF.

This chain uses TRBV5-1 with TRBJ1-2; 7 bases are a match to TRBD1. This CDR3 is 13 amino acids long. The junction had 7 bases not matched to a gene; V was cut back by 4 bases and J by 7 bases. Germline V gene sequence: CDR1 SGHRS, CDR2 YFSETQ. The CDR3 spells CASSEGAALGYTF. The CDR3 nucleotides are TGCGCCAGCAGCGAGGGGGCAGCCCTTGGCTACACCTTC. The full variable domain, in which reference TRBV5-1 and TRBJ1-2 provide the parts outside the CDR3, is KAGVTQTPRYLIKTRGQQVTLSCSPISGHRSVSWYQQTPGQGLQFLFEYFSETQRNKGNFPGRFSGRQFSNSRSEMNVSTLELGDSALYLCASSEGAALGYTFGSGTRLTVV.

V and J are TRBV30 and TRBJ2-1, with 7 bases aligning to TRBD2. The V gene's germline CDR1 is GTSNPN and CDR2 SVGIG (reference sequence). This CDR3 comprises 12 residues. Unmatched junction bases numbered 4, after V lost 5 bases and J lost 6 bases. In DNA form, the CDR3 reads TGTGCCTGGGGGGACTATCTCAATGAGCAGTTCTTC. This gives the protein CAWGDYLNEQFF.

V and J are TRBV10-3 and TRBJ2-3, with D possibly TRBD2 on 5 matching bases. Trimming left V 4 bases short and J 3 bases short, with 8 bases between. The CDR3 is 13 residues long. Germline V gene sequence: CDR1 ENHRY, CDR2 SYGVKD. CDR3 DNA: TGTGCCATCAGTGGTAGGGAGACAGATACGCAGTATTTT. Translation gives CAISGRETDTQYF.

Only a few counts were recorded for this clone. The genes are TRBV19 and TRBJ1-2; 7 nucleotides align to TRBD1. CDR1 LNHDA and CDR2 SQIVND come from the germline V gene (reference sequence). The CDR3 contains 16 residues. The J segment lost 0 bases and the V segment lost 9 bases, leaving 13 bases of the junction unmatched. The CDR3 sequence is CASLDRPSGANYGYTF. Written as DNA, the CDR3 is TGTGCCAGCCTGGACAGGCCTTCGGGAGCTAACTATGGCTACACCTTC.

The gene calls are TRBV9 and TRBJ2-1, with D perhaps matching TRBD1 (6 bases). The germline V and J ends were trimmed by 0 bases and 3 bases, with 13 bases remaining between them. Germline CDR1 is SGDLS and CDR2 is YYNGEE. The CDR3 spans 16 residues. DNA for the CDR3: TGTGCCAGCAGCGTAGGCTCCAGGGGCCTCTACAATGAGCAGTTCTTC. Translation gives CASSVGSRGLYNEQFF.

The chain carries TRBV19 and TRBJ1-2, with D possibly TRBD1 on 5 matching bases. This CDR3 spans 14 amino acids. V gave up 5 bases and J gave up 4 bases, with 14 bases separating them. Germline lookup yields CDR1 LNHDA and CDR2 SQIVND (reference sequence). CDR3 amino acids: CASSLGAHSYGYTF. Here the CDR3 DNA reads TGTGCCAGTAGTTTAGGGGCTCATTCCTATGGCTACACCTTC.

The chain carries TRBV7-2 and TRBJ1-2, with 10 bases lining up with TRBD1. CDR3 length equals 15 residues. From germline, CDR1 is SGHTA and CDR2 FQGNSA. Losses at the gene ends were 3 bases for V and 5 bases for J; bases not matched to a gene: 6. DNA of the CDR3: TGTGCCAGCAGCTTCGGACAGGGGGGAACTTATGGCTACACCTTC. Translating it yields CASSFGQGGTYGYTF.

J is TRBJ2-5 and V is TRBV24-1, with 12 positions matching TRBD2. Looked up from germline, CDR1 is KGHDR and CDR2 is SFDVKD. J was trimmed by 5 bases and V by 3 bases; bases with no gene match: 6. This CDR3 has 16 residues. The CDR3 is CATSDPTSGSGETQYF. In DNA form, the CDR3 reads TGTGCCACCAGTGATCCGACTAGCGGGAGTGGGGAGACCCAGTACTTC.

This clone has more than one count but fewer than ten. This chain joins TRBV10-3 and TRBJ1-2; D gene unclear. CDR1 is ENHRY and CDR2 is SYGVKD in the germline V gene. The CDR3 contains 16 residues. V was clipped by 0 bases and J by 0 bases, with 11 bases between them. In DNA form, the CDR3 reads TGTGCCATCAGTGAGTCGAATCCCGGAGCTAACTATGGCTACACCTTC. Translation gives CAISESNPGANYGYTF.

The chain combines TRBV4-2 with TRBJ2-1; 7 bases are a match to TRBD1. The CDR3 loop spans 15 amino acids. With V trimmed by 1 base and J by 2 bases, 2 bases remained unmatched. Germline V gene sequence: CDR1 LGHNA, CDR2 YNFKEQ. CDR3 sequence: CASSQGGQAYNEQFF. CDR3 sequence (DNA): TGTGCCAGCAGCCAAGGAGGACAGGCCTACAATGAGCAGTTCTTC.

V and J are TRBV6-5 and TRBJ2-1; D call uncertain. There are 14 residues in the CDR3. Germline assignment: CDR1 MNHEY and CDR2 SVGAGI. Trimming took off 0 bases at V and 7 bases at J, with 10 bases between the two ends. CDR3 amino acids: CASSYSVARNEQFF. CDR3 coding DNA: TGTGCCAGCAGTTACTCGGTAGCCCGGAATGAGCAGTTCTTC.

This chain joins TRBV6-5 and TRBJ1-6; 10 nucleotides agree with TRBD1. V lost 2 bases to trimming and J lost 3 bases; unmatched junction nucleotides: 1. CDR1 and CDR2 from the germline V gene are MNHEY and SVGAGI. This CDR3 is built from 16 residues. The CDR3 DNA reads TGTGCCAGCAGTTACGGGACAGGGGTCTATAATTCACCCCTCCACTTT. Amino acids: CASSYGTGVYNSPLHF.

V is TRBV4-1 and J is TRBJ2-7; unclear D gene. CDR3 size: 14 residues. Germline loops: CDR1 MGHRA, CDR2 YSYEKL. Trimming removed 0 bases at V and 0 bases at J, with 6 bases between. In nucleotides, the CDR3 is TGCGCCAGCAGCCAAGATCACAGCTCCTACGAGCAGTACTTC. Protein: CASSQDHSSYEQYF.